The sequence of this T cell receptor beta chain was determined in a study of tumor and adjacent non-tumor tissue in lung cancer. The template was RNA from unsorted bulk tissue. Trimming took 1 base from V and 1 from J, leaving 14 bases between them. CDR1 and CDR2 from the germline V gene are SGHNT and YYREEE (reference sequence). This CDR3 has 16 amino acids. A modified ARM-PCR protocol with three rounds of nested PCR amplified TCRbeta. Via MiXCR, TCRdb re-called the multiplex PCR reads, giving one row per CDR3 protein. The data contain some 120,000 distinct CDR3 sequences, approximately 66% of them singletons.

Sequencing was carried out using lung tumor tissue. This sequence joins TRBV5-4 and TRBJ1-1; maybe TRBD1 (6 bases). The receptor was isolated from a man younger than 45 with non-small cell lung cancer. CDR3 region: CASSLKRGIWNTEAFF. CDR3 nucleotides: TGTGCCAGCAGCTTGAAAAGGGGGATTTGGAACACTGAAGCTTTCTTT.